This T cell receptor beta chain was identified in a study of blood T cell repertoires in COVID-19. Study overall: Collection of acute and convalescent COVID-19 samples took place in the United States, Italy and Spain. Sources were T cells, B-cell-depleted T cells, or PBMCs; the material itself was cDNA or gDNA.

Germline CDR1 reads LGHDT; CDR2 reads YNNKEL (reference sequence). Trimming stripped 0 bases from V and 4 bases from J, with 10 bases between. The CDR3 loop spans 15 amino acids. As originally analysed: Researchers report that nucleated cell counts were estimated from reference gene primer amplification. Data came from immunoSEQ multiplex PCR; TCRdb stores just in-frame clones and leaves some out. V, J and clone size are those of that table, while D and trimming were read from the DNA. The sample shows 130,000 to 150,000 clones, about four fifths of them seen only once. The sequence came from a man aged 70-80 years who had recovered from COVID-19. This sequence joins TRBV3-1 (or the pseudogene TRBV3-2) and TRBJ1-5; the D gene is possibly TRBD1 (5 bases). Sequencing was performed on peripheral blood. The CDR3 reads CASSQDLTVNQPQHF. In DNA, the CDR3 is TGTGCCAGCAGCCAAGATCTGACAGTTAATCAGCCCCAGCATTTT.